This entry describes one TCR beta chain. These data come from a study of cytomegalovirus exposure and HLA in healthy donors. It was with 60 Vbeta and 13 Jbeta primers that the PCR ran. Profiling relied on immunoSEQ multiplex PCR, and the TCRdb table lists in-frame clones only, not all of them. The sample lists about 180,000 clones; 76% were seen once. This TCR derives from a young man in good health and CMV-seronegative. What was sequenced was PBMCs.

CDR3 nucleotides: TGTGCCAGCAGCTTTCAGTCATTCTCTGGAAACACCATATATTTT. Its protein is CASSFQSFSGNTIYF. This chain uses TRBV7-2 with TRBJ1-3; D gene ambiguous. The length of the CDR3 is 15 residues. V was trimmed by 3 bases and J by 0 bases, leaving 9 bases between them. Germline CDR1 and CDR2: SGHTA and FQGNSA.